This T cell receptor (beta chain) was captured by sequencing in a study of CD8 T cell repertoires and HIV-1 epitope variants (dated by TCRdb to the early 2020s). Background for the entire study: T cells were stimulated in separate culture wells with each of twenty-five peptides representing autologous and known Gag and Nef epitope variants. The control conditions were a CMV, EBV and flu peptide pool, the Ebola AY9 epitope as a negative control, and a well with no peptide. The epitopes tested were three Gag epitope families plus Nef HW9 and YT9. T cells were enriched using the EasySep Human T Cell Enrichment Kit and then co-cultured with an equal number of autologous T cell-negative cells acting as antigen-presenting cells. The cultures were grown for about nine days in IMDM with gentamicin, and half of the media was changed on days 3 and 7 with IL-2, IL-7 and IL-15 added. An aliquot of 1M T cells was saved as an uncultured baseline condition, separate from the 80 to 95 T cell cultures. A total of fewer than 85 T cell cultures were run, with each culture condition performed in triplicate except for one peptide, which was performed in duplicate.

Overall study outcomes, separate from this receptor: Nine antigen-specific TCR beta clonotypes were identified, of which about six appeared to be cross-reactive for autologous or known escape epitope variants. Roughly five clonotypes recognized the Nef KF9 family and one clonotype recognized the HW9 family, while no responses to the TAALDMSHF plasma variant were seen. Only TCR beta chains were identified by the assay, and proliferation to antigen, not T cell function or cytokine profile, was indicated.

TCR beta CDR3 regions were sequenced at survey depth on the immunoSEQ platform. The QIAamp DNA micro kit was used to extract genomic DNA from every cultured and uncultured CD8+ T cell population. Processing in the source paper ran as follows. Samples with fewer than 5,000 productive reads were excluded, resulting in the removal of 5 of the 75 HIV peptide-stimulated cultures. A MANAFEST web app trimmed sequences to CDR3 and removed nonproductive sequences, CDR3s under 5 amino acids, and those not starting C or ending F/W. Clonotypes were classified as antigen-specific only if expansion was observed in at least 2 of 3 replicates versus the no-peptide control at FDR 0.01, only within one epitope family. Specific clonotypes also needed at least fivefold higher frequency than in wells stimulated with peptides from other epitope families. TCRdb obtained this table from immuneACCESS and retained in-frame rearrangements with V and J assigned. These tables miss some clones; where compared with another copy, unresolved V genes account for less than half of the shortfall, and the remainder is unexplained. D and trimming come from the DNA, and the V and J calls and clone size come from that table. This sample comprises 5,400 or so clones, approximately 64% of them detected only once. Of the sample, nearly 45% is held by the ten largest clones.

Remarks on this clone: This receptor's antigen is unknown. No base quality information exists; no much larger clone differs at one position.

The EasySep Human CD8+ T Cell Enrichment Kit was used on day 10 to isolate CD8+ T cells from every culture. The sample consisted of cultured CD8+ T cells derived from PBMCs. The receptor was isolated from a male donor with HIV.

The DNA is TGTGCCAGCAGCTCGACCCAGGGTTTAGAGACCCAGTACTTC. This yields the protein CASSSTQGLETQYF. This receptor chain uses TRBV7-9 and TRBJ2-5, with TRBD1 tentatively as D gene (5 bases match). From cysteine to phenylalanine, the CDR3 is 14 amino acids long. The read is trimmed to its CDR3 DNA, 42 bases read in frame from base 1. In the germline V gene (reference sequence), CDR1 corresponds to SEHNR and CDR2 to FQNEAQ. The germline ends are 13 bases apart after V is trimmed by 4 bases and J by 4 bases.